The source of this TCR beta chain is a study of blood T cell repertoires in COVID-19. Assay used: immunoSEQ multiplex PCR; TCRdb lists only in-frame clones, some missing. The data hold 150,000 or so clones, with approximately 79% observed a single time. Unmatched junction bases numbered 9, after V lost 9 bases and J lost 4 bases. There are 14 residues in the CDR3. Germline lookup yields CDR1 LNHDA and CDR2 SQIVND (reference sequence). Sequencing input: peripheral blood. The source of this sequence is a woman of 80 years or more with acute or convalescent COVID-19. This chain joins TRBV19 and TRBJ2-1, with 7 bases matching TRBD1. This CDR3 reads CASNRDRRYNEQFF. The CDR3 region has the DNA TGTGCCAGCAACCGGGACAGAAGGTACAATGAGCAGTTCTTC.